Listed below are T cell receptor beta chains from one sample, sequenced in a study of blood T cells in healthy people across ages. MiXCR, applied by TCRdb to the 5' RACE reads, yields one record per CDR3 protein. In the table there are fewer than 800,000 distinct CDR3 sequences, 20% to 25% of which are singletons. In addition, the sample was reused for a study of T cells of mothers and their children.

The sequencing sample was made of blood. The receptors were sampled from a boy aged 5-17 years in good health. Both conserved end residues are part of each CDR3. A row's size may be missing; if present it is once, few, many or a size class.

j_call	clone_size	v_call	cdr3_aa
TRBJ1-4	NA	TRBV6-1	CASSEAPGPTNEKLFF
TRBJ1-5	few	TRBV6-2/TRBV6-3	CASSRDSEKGQPQHF
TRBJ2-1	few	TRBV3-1	CASSRQAAVGEQFF
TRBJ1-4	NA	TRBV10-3	CAISGTGHNEKLFF
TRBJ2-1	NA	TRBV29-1	CSVVIGIFNEQFF
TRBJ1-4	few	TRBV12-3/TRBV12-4	CASSLDGAPNEKLFF
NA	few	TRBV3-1	CASSPPGREGEQFF
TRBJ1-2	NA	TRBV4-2	CASSIAWTVQNGYTF
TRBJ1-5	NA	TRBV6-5	CASSYGLDQPQHF
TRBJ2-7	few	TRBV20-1	CSAGRDAYEQYF
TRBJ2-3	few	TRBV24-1	CATSAARRSDTDTQYF
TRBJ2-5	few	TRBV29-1	CSVEPGWGETQYF
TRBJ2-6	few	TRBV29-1	CSVIRTGEAGANVLTF
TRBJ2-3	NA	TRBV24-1	CATESGPSTDTQYF
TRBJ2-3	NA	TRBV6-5	CASSYGGGADTQYF
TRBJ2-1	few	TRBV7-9	CASSLVPRQTEQFF
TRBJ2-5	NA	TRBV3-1	CASSQVGGPEETQYF
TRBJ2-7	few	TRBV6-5	CASRGAGYEQYF
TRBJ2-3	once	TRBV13	CASTQKLAASTDTQYF
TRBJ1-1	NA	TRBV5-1	CASSQGLGVGEAFF
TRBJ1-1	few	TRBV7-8	CASSLVYPGLRDRNTEAFF
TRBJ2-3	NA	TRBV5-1	CARIVSGENTDTQYF
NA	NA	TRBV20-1	CSASSGGQYNEQFF
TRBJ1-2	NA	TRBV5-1	CASSLEEGFGYTF
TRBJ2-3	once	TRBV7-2	CASSLLTRDTQYF
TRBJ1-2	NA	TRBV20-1	CSAGDKAKGYTF
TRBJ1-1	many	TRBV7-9	CASSPSRLNTEAFF
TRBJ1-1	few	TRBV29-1	CSVEGRWNTEAFF
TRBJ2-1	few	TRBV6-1	CASTILEGSYNEQFF
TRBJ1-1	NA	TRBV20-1	CSANPTRPNTEAFF
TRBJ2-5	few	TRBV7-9	CASSHTRLGETQYF
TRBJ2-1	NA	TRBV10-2	CASSAYINEQFF
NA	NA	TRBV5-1	CASSSTQGNEQFF
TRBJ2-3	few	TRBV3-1	CASSKSSGVTDTQYF
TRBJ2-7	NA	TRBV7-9	CASSYGLAGRLDEQYF
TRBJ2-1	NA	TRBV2	CAIPGRDNEQFF
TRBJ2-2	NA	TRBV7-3	CASSLSVGTGELFF
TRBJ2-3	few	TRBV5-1	CASSLPQGAGADTQYF
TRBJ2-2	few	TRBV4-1	CASSQDLETGLTGELFF
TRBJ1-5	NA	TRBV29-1	CSVASEANQPQHF
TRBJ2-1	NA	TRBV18	CASSPRGREGILLDEQFF
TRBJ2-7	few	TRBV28	CASKPDSSYEQYF
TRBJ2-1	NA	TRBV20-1	CSAPGTSVEQFF
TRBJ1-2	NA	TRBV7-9	CASSAGSPANYGYTF
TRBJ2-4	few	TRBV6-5	CASRLGTGGENIQYF
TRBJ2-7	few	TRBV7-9	CASSPRGAALYEQYF
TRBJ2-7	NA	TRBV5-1	CASRPGLAGPYEQYF
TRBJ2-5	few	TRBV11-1	CASRESNSETQYF
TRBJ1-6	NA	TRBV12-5	CASGLGLTNSPLHF